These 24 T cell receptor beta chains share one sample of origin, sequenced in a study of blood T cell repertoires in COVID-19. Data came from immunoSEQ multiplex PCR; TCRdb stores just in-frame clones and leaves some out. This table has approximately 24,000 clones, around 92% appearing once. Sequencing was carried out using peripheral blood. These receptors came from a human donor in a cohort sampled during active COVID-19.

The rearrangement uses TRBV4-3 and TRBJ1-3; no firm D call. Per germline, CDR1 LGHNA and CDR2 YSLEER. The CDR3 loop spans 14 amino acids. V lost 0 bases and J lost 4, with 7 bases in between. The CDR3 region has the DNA TGCGCCAGCAGCCAAGATCGGGGAGGAAACACCATATATTTT. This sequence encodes CASSQDRGGNTIYF.

CDR3 residues: CASSQGSGSNQPQHF. The CDR3 DNA reads as TGTGCCAGCTCACAGGGTTCGGGGAGCAATCAGCCCCAGCATTTT. The gene calls are TRBV18 and TRBJ1-5; D is undetermined. CDR1 is KGHSH and CDR2 is LQKENI in the germline V gene. V shed 4 bases and J shed 1 base, with 11 bases lying between them. CDR3 length: 15 amino acids.

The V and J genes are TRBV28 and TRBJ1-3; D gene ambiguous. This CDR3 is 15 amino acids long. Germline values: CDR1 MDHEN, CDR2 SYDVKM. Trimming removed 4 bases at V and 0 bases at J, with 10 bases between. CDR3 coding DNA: TGTGCCAGCAGTTCACCTGCGAGCTCTGGAAACACCATATATTTT. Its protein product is CASSSPASSGNTIYF.

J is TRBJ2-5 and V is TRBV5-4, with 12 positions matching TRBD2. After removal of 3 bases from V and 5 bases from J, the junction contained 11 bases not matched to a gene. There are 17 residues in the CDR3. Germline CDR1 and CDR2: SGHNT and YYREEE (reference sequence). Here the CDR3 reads CASSWGGTSGLSETQYF. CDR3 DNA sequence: TGTGCCAGCAGCTGGGGGGGGACTAGCGGGCTCTCGGAGACCCAGTACTTC.

The CDR3 DNA reads TGCGCCAGCAGCTTGGGACTAGCGGGGGGGTACCTCACAGATACGCAGTATTTT. It translates to CASSLGLAGGYLTDTQYF. The chain links TRBV5-1 to TRBJ2-3, with 14 positions matching TRBD2. The CDR3 runs to 18 residues. The V gene end was trimmed by 0 bases and the J gene end by 2 bases; junction bases not matched to a gene: 5. Germline V lookup: CDR1 SGHRS, CDR2 YFSETQ.

The CDR3 DNA reads TGTGCCTGGAAATCGACGGGTAAGAATGAGCAGTTCTTC. It specifies CAWKSTGKNEQFF. The chain employs TRBV30 and TRBJ2-1; D gene unclear. The CDR3 has 13 residues. The germline V gene has CDR1 GTSNPN and CDR2 SVGIG (reference sequence). V was pared by 4 bases and J by 7 bases, with 14 bases between.

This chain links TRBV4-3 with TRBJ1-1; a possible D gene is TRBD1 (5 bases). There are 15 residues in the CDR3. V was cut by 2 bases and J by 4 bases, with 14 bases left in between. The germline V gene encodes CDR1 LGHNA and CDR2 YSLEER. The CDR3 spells CASSQQGDSGTEAFF. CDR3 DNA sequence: TGCGCCAGCAGCCAACAGGGTGACTCGGGCACTGAAGCTTTCTTT.

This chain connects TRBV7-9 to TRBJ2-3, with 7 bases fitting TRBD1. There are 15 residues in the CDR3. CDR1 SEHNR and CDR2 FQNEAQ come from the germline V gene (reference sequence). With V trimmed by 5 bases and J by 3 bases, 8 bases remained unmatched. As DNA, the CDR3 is TGTGCCAGCAGCCCCGTAGGGGGCGCGACAGATACGCAGTATTTT. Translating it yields CASSPVGGATDTQYF.

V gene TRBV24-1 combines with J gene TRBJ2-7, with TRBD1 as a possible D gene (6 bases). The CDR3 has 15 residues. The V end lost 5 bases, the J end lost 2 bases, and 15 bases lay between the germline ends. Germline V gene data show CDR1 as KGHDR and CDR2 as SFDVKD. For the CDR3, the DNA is TGTGCCACCAGTGTCCAGACAGGCACAACCTACGAGCAGTACTTC. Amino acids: CATSVQTGTTYEQYF.

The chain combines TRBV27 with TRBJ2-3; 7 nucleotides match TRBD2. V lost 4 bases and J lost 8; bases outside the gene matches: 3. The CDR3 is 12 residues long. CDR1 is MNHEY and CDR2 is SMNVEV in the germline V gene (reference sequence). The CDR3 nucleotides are TGTGCCAGCAGTTCCCCGGGGGGTACGCAGTATTTT. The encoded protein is CASSSPGGTQYF.

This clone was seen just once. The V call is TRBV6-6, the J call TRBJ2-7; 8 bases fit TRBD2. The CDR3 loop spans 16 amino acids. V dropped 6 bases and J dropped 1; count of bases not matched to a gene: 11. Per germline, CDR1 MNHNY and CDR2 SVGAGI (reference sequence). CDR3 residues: CASRYGTSGGSYEQYF. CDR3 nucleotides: TGTGCCAGCAGATACGGTACTAGCGGAGGATCCTACGAGCAGTACTTC.

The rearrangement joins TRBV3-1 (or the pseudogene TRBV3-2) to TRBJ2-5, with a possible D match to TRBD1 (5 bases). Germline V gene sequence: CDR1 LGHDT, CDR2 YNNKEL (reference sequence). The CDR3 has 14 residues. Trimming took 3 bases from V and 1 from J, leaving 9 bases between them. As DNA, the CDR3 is TGTGCCAGCAGCCAGCAGGGCGGCCAAGAGACCCAGTACTTC. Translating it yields CASSQQGGQETQYF.

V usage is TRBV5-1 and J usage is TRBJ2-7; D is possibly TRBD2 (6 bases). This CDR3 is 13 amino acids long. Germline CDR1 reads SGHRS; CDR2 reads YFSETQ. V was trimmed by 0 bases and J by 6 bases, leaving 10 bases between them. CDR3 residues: CASSLEHGGEQYF. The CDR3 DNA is TGCGCCAGCAGCTTGGAGCACGGGGGCGAGCAGTACTTC.

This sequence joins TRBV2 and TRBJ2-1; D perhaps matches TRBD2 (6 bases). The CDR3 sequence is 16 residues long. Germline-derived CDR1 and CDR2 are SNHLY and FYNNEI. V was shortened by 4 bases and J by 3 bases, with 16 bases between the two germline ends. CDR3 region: CASSAGGSPGYNEQFF. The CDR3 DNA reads TGTGCCAGCAGTGCCGGGGGTAGCCCCGGCTACAATGAGCAGTTCTTC.

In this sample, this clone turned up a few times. This CDR3 reads CASSPPALNTEAFF. In DNA form, the CDR3 reads TGTGCCAGCTCACCACCGGCCCTGAACACTGAAGCTTTCTTT. The gene calls are TRBV18 and TRBJ1-1; no reliable D call. The CDR3 consists of 14 residues. In germline, CDR1 is KGHSH, CDR2 LQKENI. The germline V and J ends were trimmed by 0 bases and 0 bases, with 5 bases remaining between them.

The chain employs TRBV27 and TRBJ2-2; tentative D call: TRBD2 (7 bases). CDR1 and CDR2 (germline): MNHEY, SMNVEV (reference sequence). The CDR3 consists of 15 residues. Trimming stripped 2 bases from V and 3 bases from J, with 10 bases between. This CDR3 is CASSLVGGHTGELFF. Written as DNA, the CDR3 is TGTGCCAGCAGTTTAGTCGGGGGGCACACCGGGGAGCTGTTTTTT.

CDR3 sequence reads: CASSLPAGGTGELFF. CDR3 DNA: TGTGCCAGCAGCTTGCCAGCGGGAGGAACCGGGGAGCTGTTTTTT. The V and J genes are TRBV5-5 and TRBJ2-2, with TRBD2 identical over 9 bases. The CDR3 is made up of 15 amino acids. Trimming at V came to 1 base and at J to 5 bases, leaving 3 bases not matched to a gene. Germline CDR1 is SGHKS and CDR2 is YYEKEE (reference sequence).

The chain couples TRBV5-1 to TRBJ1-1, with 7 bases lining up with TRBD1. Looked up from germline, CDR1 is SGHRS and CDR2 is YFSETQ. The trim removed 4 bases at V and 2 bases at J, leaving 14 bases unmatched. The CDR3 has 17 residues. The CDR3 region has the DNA TGCGCCAGCAGCCTCACAGGGGTAGGAGGCTATAACACTGAAGCTTTCTTT. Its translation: CASSLTGVGGYNTEAFF.

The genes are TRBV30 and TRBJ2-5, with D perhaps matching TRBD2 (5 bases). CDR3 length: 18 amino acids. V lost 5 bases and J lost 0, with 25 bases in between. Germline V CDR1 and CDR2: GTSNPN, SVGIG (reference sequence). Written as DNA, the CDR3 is TGTGCCTGGGCCCCGCTTTTTGCTCGGACTGTCAACCAAGAGACCCAGTACTTC. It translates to CAWAPLFARTVNQETQYF. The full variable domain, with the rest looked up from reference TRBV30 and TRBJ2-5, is SQTIHQWPATLVQPVGSPLSLECTVEGTSNPNLYWYRQAAGRGLQLLFYSVGIGQISSEVPQNLSASRPQDRQFILSSKKLLLSDSGFYLCAWAPLFARTVNQETQYFGPGTRLLVL.

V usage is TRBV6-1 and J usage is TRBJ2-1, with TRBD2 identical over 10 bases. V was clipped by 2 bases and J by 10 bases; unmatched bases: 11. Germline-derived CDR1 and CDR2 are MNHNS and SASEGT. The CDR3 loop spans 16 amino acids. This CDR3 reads CASSEQQRGGSGEQFF. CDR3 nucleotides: TGTGCCAGCAGTGAACAGCAGCGGGGGGGTTCGGGAGAGCAGTTCTTC.

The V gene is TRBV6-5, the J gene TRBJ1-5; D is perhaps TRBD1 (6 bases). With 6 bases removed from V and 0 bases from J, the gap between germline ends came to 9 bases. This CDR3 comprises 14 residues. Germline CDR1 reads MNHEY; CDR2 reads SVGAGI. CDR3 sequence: CASRTGYSNQPQHF. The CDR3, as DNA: TGTGCCAGCAGAACAGGGTATAGCAATCAGCCCCAGCATTTT.

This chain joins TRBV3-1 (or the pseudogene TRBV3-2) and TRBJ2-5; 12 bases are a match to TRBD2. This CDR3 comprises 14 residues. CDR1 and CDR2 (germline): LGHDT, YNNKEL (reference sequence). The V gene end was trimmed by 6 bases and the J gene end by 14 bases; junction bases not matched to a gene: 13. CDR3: CASRQSLAGGRFYF. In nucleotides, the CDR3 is TGTGCCAGCAGGCAGTCCCTAGCGGGAGGGAGATTCTACTTC.

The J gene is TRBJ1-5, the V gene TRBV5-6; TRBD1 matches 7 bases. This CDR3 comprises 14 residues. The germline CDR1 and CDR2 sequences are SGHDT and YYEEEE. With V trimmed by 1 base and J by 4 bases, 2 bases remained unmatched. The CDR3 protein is CASSLPTGNQPQHF. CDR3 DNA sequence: TGTGCCAGCAGCTTGCCGACAGGGAATCAGCCCCAGCATTTT.

CDR3 nucleotides: TGTGCCAGCAGCCAAGGACTAGCGTATGCCACAGATACGCAGTATTTT. Protein: CASSQGLAYATDTQYF. The genes are TRBV14 and TRBJ2-3, with 8 bases that match TRBD2. The CDR3 is 16 residues long. Germline lookup yields CDR1 SGHDN and CDR2 FVKESK. The V gene end was trimmed by 1 base and the J gene end by 2 bases; junction bases not matched to a gene: 5.